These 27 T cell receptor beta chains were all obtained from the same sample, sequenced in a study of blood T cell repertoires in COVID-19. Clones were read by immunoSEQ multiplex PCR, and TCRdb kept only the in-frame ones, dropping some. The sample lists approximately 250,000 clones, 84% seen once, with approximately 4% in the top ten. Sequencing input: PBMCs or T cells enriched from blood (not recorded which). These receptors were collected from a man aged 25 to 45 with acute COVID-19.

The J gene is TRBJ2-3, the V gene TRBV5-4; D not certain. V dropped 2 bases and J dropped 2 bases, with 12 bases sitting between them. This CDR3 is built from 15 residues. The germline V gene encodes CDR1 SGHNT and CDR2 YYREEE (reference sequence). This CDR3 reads CASSFGTFDTDTQYF. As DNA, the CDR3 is TGTGCCAGCAGCTTTGGCACATTCGACACAGATACGCAGTATTTT.

The CDR3 DNA sequence: TGTGCCAGTAGTCCAAACAGGGGGAAATTCGAGACCCAGTACTTC. Amino acids: CASSPNRGKFETQYF. This chain joins TRBV19 and TRBJ2-5; TRBD1 matches 8 bases. CDR3 length: 15 amino acids. The V gene end was trimmed by 5 bases and the J gene end by 5 bases; junction bases not matched to a gene: 10. Germline assignment: CDR1 LNHDA and CDR2 SQIVND (reference sequence).

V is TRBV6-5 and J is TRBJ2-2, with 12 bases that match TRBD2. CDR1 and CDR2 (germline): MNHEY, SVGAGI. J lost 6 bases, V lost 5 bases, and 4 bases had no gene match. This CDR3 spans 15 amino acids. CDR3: CASSRLAGVPGELFF. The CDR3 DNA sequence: TGTGCCAGCAGTAGACTAGCGGGAGTCCCCGGGGAGCTGTTTTTT.

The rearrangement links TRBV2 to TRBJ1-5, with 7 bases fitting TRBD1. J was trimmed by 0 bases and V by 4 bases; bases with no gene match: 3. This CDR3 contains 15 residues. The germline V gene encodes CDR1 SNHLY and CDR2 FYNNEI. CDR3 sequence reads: CASSAGTVSNQPQHF. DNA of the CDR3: TGTGCCAGCAGTGCCGGGACAGTTAGCAATCAGCCCCAGCATTTT.

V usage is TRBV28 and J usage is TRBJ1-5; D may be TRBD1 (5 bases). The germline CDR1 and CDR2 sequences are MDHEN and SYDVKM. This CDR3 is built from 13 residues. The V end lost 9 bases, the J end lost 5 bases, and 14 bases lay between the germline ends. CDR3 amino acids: CASAPPGYQPQHF. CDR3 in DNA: TGTGCCAGTGCCCCCCCAGGGTATCAGCCCCAGCATTTT.

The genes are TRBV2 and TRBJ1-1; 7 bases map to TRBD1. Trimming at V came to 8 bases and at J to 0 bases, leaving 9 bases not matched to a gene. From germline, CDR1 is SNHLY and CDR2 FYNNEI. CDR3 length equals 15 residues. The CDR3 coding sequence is TGTGCCAGCCGACGGCAGGGGGGAATGAACACTGAAGCTTTCTTT. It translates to CASRRQGGMNTEAFF. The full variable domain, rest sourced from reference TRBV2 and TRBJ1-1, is EPEVTQTPSHQVTQMGQEVILRCVPISNHLYFYWYRQILGQKVEFLVSFYNNEISEKSEIFDDQFSVERPDGSNFTLKIRSTKLEDSAMYFCASRRQGGMNTEAFFGQGTRLTVV.

The CDR3 spells CASSQETYLKSPLHF. The CDR3 coding sequence is TGTGCCAGCAGCCAAGAGACTTATCTGAAATCACCCCTCCACTTT. The V gene is TRBV3-1 (or the pseudogene TRBV3-2), the J gene TRBJ1-6; no firm D call. V lost 0 bases and J lost 10, with 13 bases in between. This CDR3 comprises 15 residues. Germline V CDR1 and CDR2: LGHDT, YNNKEL (reference sequence).

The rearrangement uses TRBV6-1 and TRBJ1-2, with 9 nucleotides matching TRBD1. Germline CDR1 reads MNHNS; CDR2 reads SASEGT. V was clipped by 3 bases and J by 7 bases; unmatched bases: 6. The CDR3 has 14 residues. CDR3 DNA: TGTGCCAGCAGTGAGGGGACAGGGTCCAGTGGCTACACCTTC. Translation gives CASSEGTGSSGYTF.

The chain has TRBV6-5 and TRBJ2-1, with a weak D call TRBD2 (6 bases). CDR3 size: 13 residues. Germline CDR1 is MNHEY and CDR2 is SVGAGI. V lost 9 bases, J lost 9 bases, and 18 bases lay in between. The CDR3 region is CASSPRGRSEQFF. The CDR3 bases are TGTGCCAGTTCCCCGCGGGGTAGGTCTGAGCAGTTCTTC.

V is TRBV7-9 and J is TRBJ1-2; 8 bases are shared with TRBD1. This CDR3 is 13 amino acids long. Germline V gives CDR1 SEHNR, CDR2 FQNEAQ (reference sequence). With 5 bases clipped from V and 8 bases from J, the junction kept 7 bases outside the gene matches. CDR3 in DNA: TGTGCCAGCAGCGGACAGGGCTTCGGGGGCTACACCTTC. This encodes CASSGQGFGGYTF.

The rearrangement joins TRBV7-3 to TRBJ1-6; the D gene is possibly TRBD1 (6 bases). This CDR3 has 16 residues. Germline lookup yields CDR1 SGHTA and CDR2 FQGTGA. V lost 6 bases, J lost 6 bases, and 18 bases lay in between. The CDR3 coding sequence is TGTGCCAGCAGTGAAAGGGTCCAGGGGCTTAATTCACCCCTCCACTTT. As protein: CASSERVQGLNSPLHF.

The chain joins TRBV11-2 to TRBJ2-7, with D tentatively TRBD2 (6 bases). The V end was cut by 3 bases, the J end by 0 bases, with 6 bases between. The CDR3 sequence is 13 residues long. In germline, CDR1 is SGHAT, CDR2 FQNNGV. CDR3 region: CASSFSGSYEQYV. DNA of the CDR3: TGTGCCAGCAGCTTTAGCGGCTCCTACGAGCAGTACGTC.

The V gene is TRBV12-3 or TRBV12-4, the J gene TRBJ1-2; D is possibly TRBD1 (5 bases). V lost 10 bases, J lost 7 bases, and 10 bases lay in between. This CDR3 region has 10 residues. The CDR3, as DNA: TGTGCCACCCAGGGCCCTGGCTACACCTTC. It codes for CATQGPGYTF.

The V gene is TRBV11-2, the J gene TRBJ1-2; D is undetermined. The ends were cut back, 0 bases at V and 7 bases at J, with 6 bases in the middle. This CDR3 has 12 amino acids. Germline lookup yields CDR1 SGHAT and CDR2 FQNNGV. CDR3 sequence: CASSLENTGYTF. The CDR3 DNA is TGTGCCAGCAGCTTAGAAAACACTGGCTACACCTTC.

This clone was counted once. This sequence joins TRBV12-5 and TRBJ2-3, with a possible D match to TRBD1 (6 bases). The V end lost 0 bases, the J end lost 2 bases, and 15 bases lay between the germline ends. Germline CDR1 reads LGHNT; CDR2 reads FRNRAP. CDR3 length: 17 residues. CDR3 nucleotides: TGTGCTAGTGGTTTGGTAGGTGCGGCAGGGGCCACAGATACGCAGTATTTT. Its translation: CASGLVGAAGATDTQYF.

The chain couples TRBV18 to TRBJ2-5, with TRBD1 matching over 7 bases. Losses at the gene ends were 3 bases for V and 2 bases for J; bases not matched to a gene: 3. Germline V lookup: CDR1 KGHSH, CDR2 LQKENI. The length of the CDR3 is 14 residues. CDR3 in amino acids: CASSPGTAQETQYF. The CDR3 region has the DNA TGTGCCAGCTCACCCGGGACAGCGCAAGAGACCCAGTACTTC.

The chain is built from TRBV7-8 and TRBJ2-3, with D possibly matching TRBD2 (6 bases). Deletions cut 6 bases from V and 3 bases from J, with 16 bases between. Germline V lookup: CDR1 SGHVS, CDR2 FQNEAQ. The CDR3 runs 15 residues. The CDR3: CASSYDWGETDTQYF. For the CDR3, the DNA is TGTGCCAGCAGTTACGATTGGGGGGAAACAGATACGCAGTATTTT.

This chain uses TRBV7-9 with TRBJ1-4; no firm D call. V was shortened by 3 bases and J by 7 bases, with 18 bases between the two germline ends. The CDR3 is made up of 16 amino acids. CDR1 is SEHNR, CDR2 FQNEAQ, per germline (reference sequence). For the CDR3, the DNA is TGTGCCAGCAGCTTCCCTGCAGGTTTTCTGTTTGAAAAACTGTTTTTT. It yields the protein CASSFPAGFLFEKLFF.

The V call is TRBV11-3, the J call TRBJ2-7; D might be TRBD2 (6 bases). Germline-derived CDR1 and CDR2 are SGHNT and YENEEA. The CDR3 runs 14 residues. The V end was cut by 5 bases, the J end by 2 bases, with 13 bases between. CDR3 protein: CASSPSPGAYEQYV. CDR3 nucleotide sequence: TGTGCCAGCAGCCCCTCCCCGGGAGCCTACGAGCAGTACGTC.

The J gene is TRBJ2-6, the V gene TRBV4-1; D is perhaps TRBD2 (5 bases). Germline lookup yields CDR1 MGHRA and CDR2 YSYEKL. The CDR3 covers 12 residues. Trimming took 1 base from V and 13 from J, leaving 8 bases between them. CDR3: CASSQGGRVLTF. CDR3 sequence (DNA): TGCGCCAGCAGCCAAGGAGGGAGAGTCCTGACTTTC.

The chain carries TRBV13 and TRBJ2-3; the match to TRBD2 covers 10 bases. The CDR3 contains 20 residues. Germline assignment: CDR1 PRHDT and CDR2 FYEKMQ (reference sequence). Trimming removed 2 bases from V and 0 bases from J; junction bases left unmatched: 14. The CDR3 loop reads CASSLYSSGRGKASTDTQYF. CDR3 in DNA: TGTGCCAGCAGCTTATACTCAAGCGGGAGGGGTAAAGCTAGCACAGATACGCAGTATTTT.

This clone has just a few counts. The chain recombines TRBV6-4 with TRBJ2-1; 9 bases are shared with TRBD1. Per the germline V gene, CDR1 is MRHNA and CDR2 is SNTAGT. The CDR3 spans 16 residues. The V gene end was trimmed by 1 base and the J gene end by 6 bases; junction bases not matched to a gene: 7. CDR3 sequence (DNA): TGTGCCAGCAGTGACTTGGGGACAGGGACCATCAATGAGCAGTTCTTC. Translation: CASSDLGTGTINEQFF.

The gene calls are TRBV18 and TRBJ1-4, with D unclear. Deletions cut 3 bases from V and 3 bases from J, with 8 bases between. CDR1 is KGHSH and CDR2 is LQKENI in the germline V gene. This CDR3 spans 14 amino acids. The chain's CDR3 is CASSPSVPNEKLFF. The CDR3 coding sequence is TGTGCCAGCTCACCCTCGGTCCCTAATGAAAAACTGTTTTTT. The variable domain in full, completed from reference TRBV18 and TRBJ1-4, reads NAGVMQNPRHLVRRRGQEARLRCSPMKGHSHVYWYRQLPEEGLKFMVYLQKENIIDESGMPKERFSAEFPKEGPSILRIQQVVRGDSAAYFCASSPSVPNEKLFFGSGTQLSVL.

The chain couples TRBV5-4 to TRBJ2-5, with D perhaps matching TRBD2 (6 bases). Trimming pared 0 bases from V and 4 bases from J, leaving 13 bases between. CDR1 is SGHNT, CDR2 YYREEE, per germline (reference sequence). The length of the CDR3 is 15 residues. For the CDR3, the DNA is TGTGCCAGCAGCTTGGCGGGAGTTTTGGGAGAGACCCAGTACTTC. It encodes CASSLAGVLGETQYF.

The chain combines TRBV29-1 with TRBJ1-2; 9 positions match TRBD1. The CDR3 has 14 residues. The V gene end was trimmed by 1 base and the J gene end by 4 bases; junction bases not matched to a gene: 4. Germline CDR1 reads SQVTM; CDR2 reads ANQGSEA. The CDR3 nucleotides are TGCAGCGTTGAAGGGGGACAGGGAGGCTATGGCTACACCTTC. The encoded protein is CSVEGGQGGYGYTF.

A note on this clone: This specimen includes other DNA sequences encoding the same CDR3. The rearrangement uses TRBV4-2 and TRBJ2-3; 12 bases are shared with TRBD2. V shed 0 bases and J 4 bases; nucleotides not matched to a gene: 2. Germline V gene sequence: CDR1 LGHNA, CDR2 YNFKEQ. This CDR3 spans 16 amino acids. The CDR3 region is CASSQESSGGADTQYF. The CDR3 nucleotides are TGTGCCAGCAGCCAAGAATCTAGCGGGGGGGCAGATACGCAGTATTTT.

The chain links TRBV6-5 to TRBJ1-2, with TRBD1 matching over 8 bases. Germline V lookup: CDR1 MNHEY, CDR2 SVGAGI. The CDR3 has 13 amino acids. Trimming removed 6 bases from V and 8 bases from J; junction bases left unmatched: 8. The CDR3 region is CASRPTGVQGYTF. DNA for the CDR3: TGTGCCAGCAGACCGACAGGGGTGCAAGGCTACACCTTC.